These 23 T cell receptor beta chains were all obtained from the same sample, sequenced in a study of blood T cell repertoires in COVID-19. Generated by immunoSEQ multiplex PCR, the TCRdb table keeps only in-frame clones and is missing some. The table lists about 480,000 clones, 70% to 90% of them singletons. The sample was PBMCs or T cells enriched from blood (not recorded which). These receptors originate from a woman aged 40 to 55 who had recovered from COVID-19.

With regard to this clone: A junction end diverges from the germline sequence, so it may reflect a read error. The rearrangement joins TRBV19 to TRBJ2-3; 9 nucleotides align to TRBD1. The CDR3 has 15 residues. Germline V gene sequence: CDR1 LNHDA, CDR2 SQIVND (reference sequence). CDR3 DNA: TGTGCCAGTAGTATAACAGGGGGCCTAACAGATACGCAATATTTT. Amino acids: CASSITGGLTDTQYF.

V usage is TRBV19 and J usage is TRBJ2-1; 8 bases are a match to TRBD1. The CDR3 covers 15 residues. The V and J ends lost 2 bases and 5 bases, in that order; junction bases with no gene match: 5. Germline CDR1 is LNHDA and CDR2 is SQIVND (reference sequence). CDR3 protein: CASSITGTGHNEQFF. The CDR3 bases are TGTGCCAGTAGTATAACCGGGACAGGCCACAATGAGCAGTTCTTC.

The chain recombines TRBV7-9 with TRBJ2-6; D is undetermined. Germline V gene data show CDR1 as SEHNR and CDR2 as FQNEAQ (reference sequence). This CDR3 spans 15 amino acids. V lost 3 bases and J lost 1, with 7 bases in between. For the CDR3, the DNA is TGTGCCAGCAGCTTCCCCGGGTCTGGGGCCAACGTCCTGACTTTC. Protein sequence: CASSFPGSGANVLTF. The whole variable domain, remainder taken from reference TRBV7-9 and TRBJ2-6, is DTGVSQNPRHKITKRGQNVTFRCDPISEHNRLYWYRQTLGQGPEFLTYFQNEAQLEKSRLLSDRFSAERPKGSFSTLEIQRTEQGDSAMYLCASSFPGSGANVLTFGAGSRLTVL.

In its sample, this clone was seen once. This rearrangement joins TRBV11-3 to TRBJ1-4; 9 nucleotides line up with TRBD1. Germline V gene sequence: CDR1 SGHNT, CDR2 YENEEA. The CDR3 runs 19 residues. Trimming took 0 bases from V and 2 from J; bases not matched to a gene: 10. DNA for the CDR3: TGTGCCAGCAGCTTAGATCGAATCGGCGGACAGGGGACTAATGAAAAACTGTTTTTT. This codes for CASSLDRIGGQGTNEKLFF.

The CDR3 loop is CASSFRTSGGHEQFF. CDR3 nucleotide sequence: TGTGCCAGCAGCTTCCGGACTAGCGGTGGGCATGAGCAGTTCTTC. This chain links TRBV7-8 with TRBJ2-1; 10 bases agree with TRBD2. The CDR3 covers 15 residues. The J segment lost 8 bases and the V segment lost 3 bases, leaving 7 bases of the junction unmatched. CDR1 SGHVS and CDR2 FQNEAQ come from the germline V gene.

Points on this clone: Other nucleotide sequences in the sample specify the same CDR3. The CDR3 DNA is TGTGCCAGCAGTGAAGGACTAGCGGGAGCTTACGAGCAGTACTTC. It specifies CASSEGLAGAYEQYF. The chain carries TRBV2 and TRBJ2-7; 12 positions agree with TRBD2. The CDR3 is made up of 15 amino acids. Trimming took 1 base from V and 4 from J; bases not matched to a gene: 2. Germline V CDR1 and CDR2: SNHLY, FYNNEI.

This chain joins TRBV12-3 or TRBV12-4 and TRBJ1-1; 11 bases match TRBD1. The length of the CDR3 is 13 residues. V shed 3 bases, J shed 11 bases, and the junction held 5 bases outside the gene matches. The CDR3 DNA reads as TGTGCCAGCAGTTTGCGGGACAGGGGGGCCGCTTTCTTT. This codes for CASSLRDRGAAFF.

The chain couples TRBV7-2 to TRBJ2-7; TRBD2 aligns across 8 bases. The CDR3 totals 13 residues. The J segment lost 6 bases and the V segment lost 6 bases, leaving 7 bases of the junction unmatched. Germline CDR1 is SGHTA and CDR2 is FQGNSA. CDR3 coding DNA: TGTGCCAGCAGTCTCGTAGCGGGACGCGAGCAGTACTTC. Translating gives CASSLVAGREQYF.

This sequence joins TRBV30 and TRBJ1-5; no clear D. CDR1 and CDR2 (germline): GTSNPN, SVGIG (reference sequence). With 0 bases removed from V and 7 bases from J, the gap between germline ends came to 10 bases. This CDR3 has 13 residues. This CDR3 is CAWSVAGRQPQHF. For the CDR3, the DNA is TGTGCCTGGAGTGTAGCAGGTCGACAGCCCCAGCATTTT.

The V call is TRBV12-3 or TRBV12-4, the J call TRBJ1-2, with 7 positions matching TRBD1. V lost 5 bases, J lost 8 bases, and 5 bases stayed unmatched. The CDR3 consists of 12 residues. The CDR3, as DNA: TGTGCCAGCAGTGAGGGGGCTCAAGGCTACACCTTC. Encoded protein: CASSEGAQGYTF.

V and J are TRBV5-1 and TRBJ2-7; TRBD2 matches 9 bases. CDR3 length: 15 amino acids. CDR1 is SGHRS, CDR2 YFSETQ, per germline. The ends lost 4 bases at V and 3 bases at J; junction bases unmatched: 8. CDR3 coding DNA: TGCGCCAGCAGCCCTGGGACTAGCCGTTACTACGAGCAGTACTTC. Translated, it gives CASSPGTSRYYEQYF.

This chain uses TRBV6-5 with TRBJ2-3, with D possibly TRBD2 on 5 matching bases. Germline values: CDR1 MNHEY, CDR2 SVGAGI. V lost 0 bases and J 3 bases, leaving 10 bases between the germline ends. This CDR3 region has 15 residues. The CDR3 region has the DNA TGTGCCAGCAGTTACTCGAGGGTCCGGACAGATACGCAGTATTTT. This gives the protein CASSYSRVRTDTQYF.

The gene calls are TRBV5-8 and TRBJ1-3; 7 bases are shared with TRBD1. This CDR3 contains 17 residues. CDR1 SGHTS and CDR2 YDEGEE come from the germline V gene. The trim removed 3 bases at V and 0 bases at J, leaving 9 bases unmatched. For the CDR3, the DNA is TGTGCCAGCAGCTCGGGACAGCAAGCCAACTCTGGAAACACCATATATTTT. Its protein is CASSSGQQANSGNTIYF.

The chain employs TRBV28 and TRBJ2-3, with 8 nucleotides matching TRBD2. V trimming: 2 bases; J trimming: 2 bases; junction bases outside the gene matches: 3. The CDR3 extends over 15 amino acids. Germline loops: CDR1 MDHEN, CDR2 SYDVKM. CDR3 in DNA: TGTGCCAGCAGTTTAGCGGGGGGTGACACAGATACGCAGTATTTT. Its protein is CASSLAGGDTDTQYF.

The chain is built from TRBV19 and TRBJ2-3; perhaps TRBD1 as D (6 bases). The CDR3 has 14 residues. Trimming removed 2 bases from V and 3 bases from J, with 9 bases in between. In germline, CDR1 is LNHDA, CDR2 SQIVND (reference sequence). CDR3 region: CASSINRATDTQYF. In DNA form, the CDR3 reads TGTGCCAGTAGTATAAACAGGGCAACAGATACGCAGTATTTT.

The V and J genes are TRBV6-1 and TRBJ1-2, with D possibly TRBD1 on 5 matching bases. Germline V lookup: CDR1 MNHNS, CDR2 SASEGT. Trimming shortened V by 2 bases and J by 3 bases, and 10 bases separated the two germline ends. The CDR3 runs to 14 residues. The DNA of the CDR3 is TGTGCCAGCAGTGAACCGGGCAGGGACTATGGCTACACCTTC. Protein product: CASSEPGRDYGYTF.

This clone was picked up many times. Relative to the germline gene, one junction end is altered; a read error may explain this. This sequence joins TRBV19 and TRBJ1-6; D not resolved. CDR3 size: 12 residues. Germline CDR1 LNHDA, CDR2 SQIVND (reference sequence). The CDR3 DNA follows: TGTGCCAGCAGTAAGAGAGCTTCACCCCTCCACTTT. Translating it yields CASSKRASPLHF.

The chain is built from TRBV19 and TRBJ2-5, with 11 positions matching TRBD1. The junction had 11 bases not matched to a gene; V was cut back by 6 bases and J by 5 bases. Germline V gene data show CDR1 as LNHDA and CDR2 as SQIVND (reference sequence). The length of the CDR3 is 16 residues. The CDR3 sequence is CASRVSGQGDRETQYF. CDR3 DNA: TGTGCCAGTAGGGTCTCGGGACAGGGGGACCGGGAGACCCAGTACTTC.

The CDR3 loop is CASSSLAGVPNEQFF. DNA of the CDR3: TGTGCCAGCAGCTCTCTAGCGGGAGTCCCCAATGAGCAGTTCTTC. The rearrangement uses TRBV11-3 and TRBJ2-1, with TRBD2 identical over 10 bases. V was pared by 4 bases and J by 6 bases, with 6 bases of the junction left unmatched. The CDR3 is 15 residues long. The germline CDR1 and CDR2 sequences are SGHNT and YENEEA.

This chain connects TRBV28 to TRBJ2-7, with 7 bases matching TRBD2. From germline, CDR1 is MDHEN and CDR2 SYDVKM. Losses at the gene ends were 9 bases for V and 2 bases for J; bases not matched to a gene: 7. The CDR3 loop spans 13 amino acids. CDR3 sequence (DNA): TGTGCCAGTTTAGCGGGCCCTGCCTACGAGCAGTACTTC. Translating it yields CASLAGPAYEQYF.

The CDR3 sequence is CASSLLQGGNNEQFF. For the CDR3, the DNA is TGCGCCAGCAGCTTATTACAGGGGGGGAACAATGAGCAGTTCTTC. The chain combines TRBV5-1 with TRBJ2-1, with D maybe TRBD1 (8 bases). The germline V gene encodes CDR1 SGHRS and CDR2 YFSETQ. V lost 2 bases, J lost 5 bases, and 14 bases lay in between. The CDR3 totals 15 residues. The full variable domain, with the rest looked up from reference TRBV5-1 and TRBJ2-1, is KAGVTQTPRYLIKTRGQQVTLSCSPISGHRSVSWYQQTPGQGLQFLFEYFSETQRNKGNFPGRFSGRQFSNSRSEMNVSTLELGDSALYLCASSLLQGGNNEQFFGPGTRLTVL.

This rearrangement joins TRBV5-1 to TRBJ2-2; TRBD2 aligns across 12 bases. Looked up from germline, CDR1 is SGHRS and CDR2 is YFSETQ. The length of the CDR3 is 17 residues. V shed 4 bases, J shed 5 bases, and the junction held 9 bases outside the gene matches. CDR3 region: CASSRESSGRGTGELFF. In DNA, the CDR3 is TGCGCCAGCAGCCGAGAATCTAGCGGGAGGGGAACCGGGGAGCTGTTTTTT.

The chain uses TRBV25-1 and TRBJ1-3; D not certain. V was clipped by 3 bases and J by 4 bases, with 10 bases between them. The CDR3 is made up of 14 amino acids. Germline CDR1 MGHDK, CDR2 SYGVNS. The CDR3 spells CASSDALIGNTIYF. The CDR3 DNA is TGTGCCAGCAGTGACGCCCTAATCGGAAACACCATATATTTT.